This T cell receptor beta chain emerged from a study of blood T cell repertoires in COVID-19. Study overall: Specimens from acute and convalescent COVID-19 originated in the United States, Italy and Spain.

Per the original data handling: Quantification of nucleated cells was approximated via reference gene primer amplification. Here immunoSEQ multiplex PCR was the method, and the copy in TCRdb shows in-frame clones only, minus some. The V and J calls and clone size come from that table; D and trimming were worked out from the DNA. Of about 240,000 clones in the sample, 87% were seen once. The V segment lost 7 bases and the J segment 7 bases; nucleotides outside the gene matches: 11. CDR3 size: 15 residues. Per the germline V gene, CDR1 is MDHEN and CDR2 is SYDVKM. This clone has a handful of counts. The chain has TRBV28 and TRBJ2-1, with 9 bases that match TRBD1. The sample was peripheral blood. The source is a man aged 55-75 years who had recovered from COVID-19. The CDR3 nucleotides are TGTGCCAGCACTGGGGGGACAGGGCTCTGGAATGAGCAGTTCTTC. It codes for CASTGGTGLWNEQFF.